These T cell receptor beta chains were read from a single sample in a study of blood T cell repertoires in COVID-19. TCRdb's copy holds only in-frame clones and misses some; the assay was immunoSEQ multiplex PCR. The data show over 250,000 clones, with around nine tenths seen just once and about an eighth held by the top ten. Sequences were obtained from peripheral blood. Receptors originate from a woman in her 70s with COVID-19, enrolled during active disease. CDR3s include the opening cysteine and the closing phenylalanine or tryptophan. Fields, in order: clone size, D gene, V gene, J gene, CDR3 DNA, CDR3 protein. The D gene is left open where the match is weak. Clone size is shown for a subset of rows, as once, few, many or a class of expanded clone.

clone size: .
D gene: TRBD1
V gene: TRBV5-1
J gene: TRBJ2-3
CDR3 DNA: TGCGCCAGCAGCTCCCCGACAGGGGCAGATACGCAGTATTTT
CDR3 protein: CASSSPTGADTQYF

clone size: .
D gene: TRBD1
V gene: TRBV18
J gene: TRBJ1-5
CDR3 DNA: TGTGCCAGCTCGCTGGATACAGGGGGCAACCAGCCCCAGCATTTT
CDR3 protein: CASSLDTGGNQPQHF

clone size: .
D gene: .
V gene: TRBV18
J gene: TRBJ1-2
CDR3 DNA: TGTGCCAGCTCACCAAGGACAGAAGGCGGCTACACCTTC
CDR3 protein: CASSPRTEGGYTF

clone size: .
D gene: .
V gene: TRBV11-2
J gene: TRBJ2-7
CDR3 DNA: TGTGCCAGCAGCTCCAGTCGGCGGACTGGGGAGCAGTACTTC
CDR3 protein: CASSSSRRTGEQYF

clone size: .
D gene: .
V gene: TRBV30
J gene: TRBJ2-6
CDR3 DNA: TGTGCCTGGAGTGTACTAGGTTCTGGGGCCAACGTCCTGACTTTC
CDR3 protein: CAWSVLGSGANVLTF

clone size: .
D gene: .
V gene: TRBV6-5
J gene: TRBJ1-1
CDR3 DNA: TGTGCCAGCAGCCCCCCGTTAGCGAACACTGAAGCTTTCTTT
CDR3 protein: CASSPPLANTEAFF

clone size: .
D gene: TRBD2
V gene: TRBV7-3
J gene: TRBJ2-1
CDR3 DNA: TGTGCCAGCAGCAACGGGGGGTCGAGCTCCTACAATGAGCAGTTCTTC
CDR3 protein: CASSNGGSSSYNEQFF

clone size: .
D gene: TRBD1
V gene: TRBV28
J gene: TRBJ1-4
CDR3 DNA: TGTGCCAGCAGGGGACAGGGGGCGGTTGAAAAACTGTTTTTT
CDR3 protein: CASRGQGAVEKLFF

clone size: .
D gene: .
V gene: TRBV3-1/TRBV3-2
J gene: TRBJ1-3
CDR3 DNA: TGTGCCAGCAGCCACGTGGGAGTATCCGGAAACACCATATATTTT
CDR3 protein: CASSHVGVSGNTIYF

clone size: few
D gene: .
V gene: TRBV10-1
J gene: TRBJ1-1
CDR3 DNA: TGCGCCAGCACTAAGGAGGGTTTCTTT
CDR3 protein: CASTKEGFF

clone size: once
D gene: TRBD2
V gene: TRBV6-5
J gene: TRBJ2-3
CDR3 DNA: TGTGCCAGCAGCACCACTAGCGGTTCAGATACGCAGTATTTT
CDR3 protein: CASSTTSGSDTQYF

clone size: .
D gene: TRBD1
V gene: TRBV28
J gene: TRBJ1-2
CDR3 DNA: TGTGCCAGCAGCCTCAACCCTGGGACAGGCACATATGGCTACACCTTC
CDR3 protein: CASSLNPGTGTYGYTF

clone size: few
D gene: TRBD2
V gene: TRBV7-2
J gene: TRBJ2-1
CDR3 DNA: TGTGCCAGCAGCTTACTTAGCGGGGGGATATACAATGAGCAGTTCTTC
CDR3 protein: CASSLLSGGIYNEQFF

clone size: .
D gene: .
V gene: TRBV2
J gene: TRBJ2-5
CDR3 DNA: TGTGCCAGCAAGGGGGGGACGTCGCAAGAGACCCAGTACTTC
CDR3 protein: CASKGGTSQETQYF

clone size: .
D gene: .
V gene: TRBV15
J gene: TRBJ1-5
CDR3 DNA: TGTGCCACCAGCAGAGAACAGGGTAATAGCAATCAGCCCCAGCATTTT
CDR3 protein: CATSREQGNSNQPQHF

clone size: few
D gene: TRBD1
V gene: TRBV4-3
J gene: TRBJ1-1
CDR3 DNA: TGCGCCAGCAGCCAAGGGACAGGGGGCGCTCGGGCTGAAGCTTTCTTT
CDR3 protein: CASSQGTGGARAEAFF

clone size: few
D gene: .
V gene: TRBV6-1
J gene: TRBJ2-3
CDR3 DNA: TGTGCCAGCAGTGATTTGGTCGGGGGCACAGATACGCAGTATTTT
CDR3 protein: CASSDLVGGTDTQYF

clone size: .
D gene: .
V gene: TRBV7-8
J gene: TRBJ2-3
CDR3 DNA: TGTGCCAGCAGCTTAGCGCGCCGTAGCTGGCACACAGATACGCAGTATTTT
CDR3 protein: CASSLARRSWHTDTQYF

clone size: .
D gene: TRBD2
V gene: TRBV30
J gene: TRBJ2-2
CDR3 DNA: TGTGCCGGGCTGAAGCGGGGGGGCCGCACCGGGGAGCTGTTTTTT
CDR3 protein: CAGLKRGGRTGELFF

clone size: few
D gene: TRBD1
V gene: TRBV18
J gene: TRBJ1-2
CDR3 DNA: TGTGCCAGCTCACCACAGGGACAGACAGGCTATGGCTACACCTTC
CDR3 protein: CASSPQGQTGYGYTF

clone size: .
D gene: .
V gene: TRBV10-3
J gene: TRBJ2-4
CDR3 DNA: TGTGCCATCAGCGGAGACAGCGAAAACATTCAGTACTTC
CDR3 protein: CAISGDSENIQYF

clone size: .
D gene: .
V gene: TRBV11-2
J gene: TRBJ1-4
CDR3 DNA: TGTGCCAGCAGCTCGCCTCCGGGTCTTTCGACAGGAGCTAGCGAAAAACTGTTTTTT
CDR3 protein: CASSSPPGLSTGASEKLFF

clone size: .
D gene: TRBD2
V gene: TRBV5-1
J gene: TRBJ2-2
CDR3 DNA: TGCGCCAGCAGCTTTGGACTAGCGGACACCGGGGAGCTGTTTTTT
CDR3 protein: CASSFGLADTGELFF

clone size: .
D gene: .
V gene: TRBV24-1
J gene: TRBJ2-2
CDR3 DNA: TGTGCCACCAGTGATTTGGTCGGGACCGGGGAGCTGTTTTTT
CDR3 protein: CATSDLVGTGELFF

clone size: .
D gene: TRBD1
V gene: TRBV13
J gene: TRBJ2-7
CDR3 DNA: TGTGCCAGCAGCTTGGGACAGGAGGCCTACGAGCAGTACTTC
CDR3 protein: CASSLGQEAYEQYF

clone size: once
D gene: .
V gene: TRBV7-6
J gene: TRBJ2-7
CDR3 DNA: TGTGCCAGCAGCTTAGGAGAAGTCTACGAGCAGTACTTC
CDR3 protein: CASSLGEVYEQYF

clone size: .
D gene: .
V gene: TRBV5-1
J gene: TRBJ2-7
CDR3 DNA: TGCGCCAGCAGCGTCCGGGACGGGGTCAGGGGAGAGCAGTACTTC
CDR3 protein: CASSVRDGVRGEQYF

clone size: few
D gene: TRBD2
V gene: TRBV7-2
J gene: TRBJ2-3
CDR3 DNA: TGTGCCAGCAGCTTAGGACTAGCGGGGGCAGATACGCAGTATTTT
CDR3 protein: CASSLGLAGADTQYF

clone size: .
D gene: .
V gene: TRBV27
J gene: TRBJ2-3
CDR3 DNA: TGTGCCAGCAGTTTATCCGGGCGGGGTTTCACAGATACGCAGTATTTT
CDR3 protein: CASSLSGRGFTDTQYF

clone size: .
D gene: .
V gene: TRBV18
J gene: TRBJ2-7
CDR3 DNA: TGTGCCAGCTCACCACCGAGCCGGGGAGGCTACGAGCAGTACTTC
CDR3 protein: CASSPPSRGGYEQYF

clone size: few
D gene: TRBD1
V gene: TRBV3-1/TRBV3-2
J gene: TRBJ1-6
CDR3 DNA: TGTGCCAGCAGCCAATCGGGGACAGGGAAGGCTTCACCCCTCCACTTT
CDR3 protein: CASSQSGTGKASPLHF

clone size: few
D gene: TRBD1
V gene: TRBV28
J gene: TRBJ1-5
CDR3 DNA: TGTGCCAGCAGGGGATACAGGGGAGGTCAGCCCCAGCATTTT
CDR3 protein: CASRGYRGGQPQHF

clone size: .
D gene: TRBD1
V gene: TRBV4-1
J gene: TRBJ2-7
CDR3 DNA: TGCGCCAGCAGCCAAGGGGACAGGGCAGGGGACGAGCAGTACTTC
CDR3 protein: CASSQGDRAGDEQYF

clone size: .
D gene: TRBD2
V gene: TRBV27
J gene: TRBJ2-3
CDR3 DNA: TGTGCCAGCAACCGCTTACTAGCGGGGGGGGAAGATACGCAGTATTTT
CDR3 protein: CASNRLLAGGEDTQYF

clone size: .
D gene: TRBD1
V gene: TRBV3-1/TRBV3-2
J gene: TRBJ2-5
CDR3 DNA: TGTGCCAGCAGCCAGGGACAGGGTGGGACCCAGTACTTC
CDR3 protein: CASSQGQGGTQYF

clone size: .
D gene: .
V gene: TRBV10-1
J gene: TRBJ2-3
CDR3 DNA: TGCGCCAGCAGTGAGTCCCTAGAGGATACGCAGTATTTT
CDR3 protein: CASSESLEDTQYF

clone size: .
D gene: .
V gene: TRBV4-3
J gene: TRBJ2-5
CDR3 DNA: TGCGCCAGCAGCCAAGATCGGCTAGTCGAGACCCAGTACTTC
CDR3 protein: CASSQDRLVETQYF

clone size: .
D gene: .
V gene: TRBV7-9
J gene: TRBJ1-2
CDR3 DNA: TGTGCCAGCAGCTTAGCCCCCAGCTTAGCCTATGGCTACACCTTC
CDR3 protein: CASSLAPSLAYGYTF

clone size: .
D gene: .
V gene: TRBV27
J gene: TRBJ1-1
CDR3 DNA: TGTGCCAGCAGTTTATCGATACAGGGAGAAGCTTTCTTT
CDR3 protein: CASSLSIQGEAFF

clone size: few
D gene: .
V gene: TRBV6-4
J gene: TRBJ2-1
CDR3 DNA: TGTGCCAGCAGTGTAGGGGAACTCAATGAGCAGTTCTTC
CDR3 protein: CASSVGELNEQFF

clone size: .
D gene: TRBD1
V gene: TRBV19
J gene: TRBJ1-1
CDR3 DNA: TGTGCCACCCTCAGGGACAGCCCCAACTTGGAAGCTTTCTTT
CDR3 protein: CATLRDSPNLEAFF

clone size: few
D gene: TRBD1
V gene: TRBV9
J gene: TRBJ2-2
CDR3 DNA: TGTGCCAGCAGCTCCCGCGAGCAGGGGGAAACCGGGGAGCTGTTTTTT
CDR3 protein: CASSSREQGETGELFF

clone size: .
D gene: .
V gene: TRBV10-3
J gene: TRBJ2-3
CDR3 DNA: TGTGCCATCAGCCTACAGGGTGAAGATACGCAGTATTTT
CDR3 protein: CAISLQGEDTQYF

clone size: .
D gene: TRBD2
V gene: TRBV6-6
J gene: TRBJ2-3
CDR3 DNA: TGTGCCAGCAGGTCTCCTTTAGCGGGGCGGGCAGATACGCAGTATTTT
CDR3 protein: CASRSPLAGRADTQYF

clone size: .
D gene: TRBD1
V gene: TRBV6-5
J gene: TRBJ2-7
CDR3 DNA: TGTGCCAGCAGTCCTCGGGACAGATCGTTCCACGAGCAGTACTTC
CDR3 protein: CASSPRDRSFHEQYF

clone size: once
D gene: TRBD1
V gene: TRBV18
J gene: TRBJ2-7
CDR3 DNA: TGTGCCAGCTCACCCGGGACAGCCCCTTACGAGCAGTACTTC
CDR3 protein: CASSPGTAPYEQYF

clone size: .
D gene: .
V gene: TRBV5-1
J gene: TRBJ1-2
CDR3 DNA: TGCGCCAGCAGCTTGGTTGCACAGGGCTATGGCTACACCTTC
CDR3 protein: CASSLVAQGYGYTF

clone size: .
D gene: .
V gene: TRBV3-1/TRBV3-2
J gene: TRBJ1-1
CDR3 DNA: TGTGCCAGCAGCCATCAGGCCGCCCAAGCTTTCTTT
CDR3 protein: CASSHQAAQAFF

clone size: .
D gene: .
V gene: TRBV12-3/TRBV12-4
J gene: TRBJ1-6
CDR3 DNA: TGTGCCAGCGGGGGGGAGGGTAATTCACCCCTCCACTTT
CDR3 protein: CASGGEGNSPLHF

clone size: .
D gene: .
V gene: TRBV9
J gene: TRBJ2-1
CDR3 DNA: TGTGCCAGCAGCCCAGGGGCGGCAGCTTACAATGAGCAGTTCTTC
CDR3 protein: CASSPGAAAYNEQFF

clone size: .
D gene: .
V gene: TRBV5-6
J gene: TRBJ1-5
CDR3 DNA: TGTGCCAGCAGCTCCCGCTGGGCCTATACGAATAGCAATCAGCCCCAGCATTTT
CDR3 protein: CASSSRWAYTNSNQPQHF

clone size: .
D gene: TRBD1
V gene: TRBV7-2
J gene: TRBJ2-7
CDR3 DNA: TGTGCCAGCAGCTTAGTAGTTACCGGGACAGGGGGACGGGAGCAGTACTTC
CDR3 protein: CASSLVVTGTGGREQYF

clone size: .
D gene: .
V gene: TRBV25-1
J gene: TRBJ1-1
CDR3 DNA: TGTGCCAGCAGTGGGCTCACTGAAGCTTTCTTT
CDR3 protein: CASSGLTEAFF

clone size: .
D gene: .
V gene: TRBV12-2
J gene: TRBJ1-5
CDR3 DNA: TGTGCAAGTCACGATCTCGGTCAGCCCCAGCATTTT
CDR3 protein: CASHDLGQPQHF